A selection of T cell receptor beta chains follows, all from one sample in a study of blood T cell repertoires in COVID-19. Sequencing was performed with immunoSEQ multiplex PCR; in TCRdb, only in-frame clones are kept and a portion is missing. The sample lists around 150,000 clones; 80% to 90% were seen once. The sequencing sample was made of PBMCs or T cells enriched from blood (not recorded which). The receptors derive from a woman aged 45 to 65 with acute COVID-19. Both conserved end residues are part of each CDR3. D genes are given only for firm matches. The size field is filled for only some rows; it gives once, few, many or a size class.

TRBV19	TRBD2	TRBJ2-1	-	TGTGCCAGTACAACTAGCGGAAAAGACAATGAGCAGTTCTTC	CASTTSGKDNEQFF
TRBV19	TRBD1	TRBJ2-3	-	TGTGCCAGTAGTAAAGACAGGGCAGATACGCAGTATTTT	CASSKDRADTQYF
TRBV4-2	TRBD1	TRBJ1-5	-	TGTGCCAGCAGCCAAGCCGCGGCAGGGGGTTCGTATAGCAATCAGCCCCAGCATTTT	CASSQAAAGGSYSNQPQHF
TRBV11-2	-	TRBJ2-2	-	TGTGCCAGCAGCTTAGACGAGGTCGGGGAGCTGTTTTTT	CASSLDEVGELFF
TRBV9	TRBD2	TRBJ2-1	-	TGTGCCAGCAGCGTAGTCCCTAGCGGGAGCAGTAATGAGCAGTTCTTC	CASSVVPSGSSNEQFF
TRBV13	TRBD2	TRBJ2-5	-	TGTGCCAGCAGCCGGGGACTAGCGGGCGAGACCCAGTACTTC	CASSRGLAGETQYF
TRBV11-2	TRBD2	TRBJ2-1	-	TGTGCCAGCAGCCGGACTAGCGGGCCCCACAATGAGCAGTTCTTC	CASSRTSGPHNEQFF
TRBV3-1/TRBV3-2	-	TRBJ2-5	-	TGTGCCAGCAGCCTATTCCAAGAGACCCAGTACTTC	CASSLFQETQYF
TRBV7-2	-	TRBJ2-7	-	TGTGCCAGCAGCCCCACCCAGGGTTCCTACGAGCAGTACTTC	CASSPTQGSYEQYF
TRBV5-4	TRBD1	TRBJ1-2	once	TGTGCCAGCAGCCCCTCGGGAGGGGGCCCCCTCTATGGCTACACCTTC	CASSPSGGGPLYGYTF
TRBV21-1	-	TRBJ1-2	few	TGTGCCAGCATTTCATTCTACAGGGGGCTGGGGGTTAACTATGGCTACACCTTC	CASISFYRGLGVNYGYTF
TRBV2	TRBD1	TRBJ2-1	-	TGTGCCAGCTACGCGACAGGGGACGTTAACAATGAGCAGTTCTTC	CASYATGDVNNEQFF
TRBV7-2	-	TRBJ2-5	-	TGTGCCAGCAGCTCCCCCCCGGGAGAGACCCAGTACTTC	CASSSPPGETQYF
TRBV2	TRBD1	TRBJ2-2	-	TGTGCCAGCAGAGGACAGGCCACCGGGGAGCTGTTTTTT	CASRGQATGELFF
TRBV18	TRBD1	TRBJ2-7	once	TGTGCCAGCTCATCCACAGGGGCGCAGGACTTC	CASSSTGAQDF
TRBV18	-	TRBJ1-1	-	TGTGCCAGCTCACCCCGCGGAGGGGGGGACACTGAAGCTTTCTTT	CASSPRGGGDTEAFF
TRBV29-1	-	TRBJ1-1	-	TGCAGCGCAGCCTGGGCTCTCGACACTGAAGCTTTCTTT	CSAAWALDTEAFF
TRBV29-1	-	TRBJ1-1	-	TGCAGCGTTGAGGGGCAGAGAGCGAACACTGAAGCTTTCTTT	CSVEGQRANTEAFF
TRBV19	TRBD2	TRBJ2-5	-	TGTGCCAGTAGTATGGGAACTAGCGGCCAAGAGACCCAGTACTTC	CASSMGTSGQETQYF
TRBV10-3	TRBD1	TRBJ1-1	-	TGTGCCATCCGAGATGGACAGGGGTTGAACACTGAAGCTTTCTTT	CAIRDGQGLNTEAFF
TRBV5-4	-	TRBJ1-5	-	TGTGCCAGCAGCTTGGCAGGGTCCAATCAGCCCCAGCATTTT	CASSLAGSNQPQHF
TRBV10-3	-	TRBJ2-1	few	TGTGCCATCATTTCAACTAGACCCCATAATGAGCAGTTCTTC	CAIISTRPHNEQFF
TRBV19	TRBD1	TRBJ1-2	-	TGTGCCAGTAGTATAAACAGGGGATCCTTTAACTATGGCTACACCTTC	CASSINRGSFNYGYTF
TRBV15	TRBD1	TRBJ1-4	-	TGTGCCACCAGCAGAGATCTGGGACAGGGGGAACTGTTTTTT	CATSRDLGQGELFF
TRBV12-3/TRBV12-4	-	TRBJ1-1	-	TGTGCCAGCAGTTCCAGGTTGAACACTGAAGCTTTCTTT	CASSSRLNTEAFF
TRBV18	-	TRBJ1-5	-	TGTGCCAGCTCACCATCTTCTCAGGGCAATCAGCCCCAGCATTTT	CASSPSSQGNQPQHF
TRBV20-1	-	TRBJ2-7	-	TGCAGTGCTAGTTTAGGTAGAGCCGGGGAAAGCTACGAGCAGTACTTC	CSASLGRAGESYEQYF
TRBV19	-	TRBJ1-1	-	TGTGCCAGTAAAATCACCATGAGAGACACTGAAGCTTTCTTT	CASKITMRDTEAFF
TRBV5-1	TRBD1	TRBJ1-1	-	TGCGCCACCGCCCGGGACAGGGGACAGCACACTGAAGCTTTCTTT	CATARDRGQHTEAFF
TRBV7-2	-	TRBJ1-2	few	TGTGCCAGCAGCTTAGCGCGAGGGTATTACTATGGCTACACCTTC	CASSLARGYYYGYTF
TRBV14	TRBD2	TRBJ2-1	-	TGTGCCAGCAGCCAATTGGCTAGCGGGGCGAATGAGCAGTTCTTC	CASSQLASGANEQFF
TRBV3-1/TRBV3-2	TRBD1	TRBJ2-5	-	TGTGCCAGCAGCCAGGAGACAGGGGACCCCGCTAGTCCCGGTAAAGAGACCCAGTACTTC	CASSQETGDPASPGKETQYF
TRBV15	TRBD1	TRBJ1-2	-	TGTGCCACCAGCAGGGGACAGGGGGTTTATGGCTACACCTTC	CATSRGQGVYGYTF
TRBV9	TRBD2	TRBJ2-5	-	TGTGCCAGCAGCGTAGGTAGCGGGAGTACTGTGGAGACCCAGTACTTC	CASSVGSGSTVETQYF
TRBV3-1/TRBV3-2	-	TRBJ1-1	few	TGTGCCAGCAGCGCGGACAGAGTAACTGAAGCTTTCTTT	CASSADRVTEAFF
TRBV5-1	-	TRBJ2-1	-	TGCGCCAGCAGCCAAGCCACAGGGACCAATGAGCAGTTCTTC	CASSQATGTNEQFF
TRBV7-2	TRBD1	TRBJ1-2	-	TGTGCCAGCAGTCCGGGACAGTACTCTATCGGGGATGGCTACACCTTC	CASSPGQYSIGDGYTF
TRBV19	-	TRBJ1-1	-	TGTGCCAGTAGGCCCATGTTAGGTGGGGGGGGGAACACTGAAGCTTTCTTT	CASRPMLGGGGNTEAFF
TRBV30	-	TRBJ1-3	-	TGTGCCTGGAGTGTAACGGGTATCTCTGGAAACACCATATATTTT	CAWSVTGISGNTIYF
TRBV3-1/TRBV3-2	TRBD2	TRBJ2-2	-	TGTGCCAGCAGCCCTTGGACTAGCGGGAGGGCGTACACCGGGGAGCTGTTTTTT	CASSPWTSGRAYTGELFF
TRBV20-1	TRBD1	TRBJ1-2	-	TGCAGTGCTAGTTCTTCGGGACAGGGAAATTTGGATGGCTACACCTTC	CSASSSGQGNLDGYTF
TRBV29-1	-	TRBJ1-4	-	TGCAGCGTTGAAGATCCCCCGAGGAAGGGGCTGTTTTTT	CSVEDPPRKGLFF
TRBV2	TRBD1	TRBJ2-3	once	TGTGCCAGCAAAACGACAGGGAGCGGCACAGATACGCAGTATTTT	CASKTTGSGTDTQYF
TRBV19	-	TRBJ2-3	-	TGTGCCAGTAGTATGGTGGTTGAAGGGCGGGGTAGCACAGATACGCAGTATTTT	CASSMVVEGRGSTDTQYF
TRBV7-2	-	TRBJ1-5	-	TGTGCCAGCAGCACCCAGGGTAACCAGCCCCAGCATTTT	CASSTQGNQPQHF
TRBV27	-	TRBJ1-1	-	TGTGCCAGCAGTTTATTTCGGGGTTTTAACACTGAAGCTTTCTTT	CASSLFRGFNTEAFF
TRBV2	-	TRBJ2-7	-	TGTGCCAGCAGTGGACTAGTTACTTACGAGCAGTACTTC	CASSGLVTYEQYF
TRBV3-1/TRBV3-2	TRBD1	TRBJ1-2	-	TGTGCCAGCAGCCAAGCCTTCACCCGGGACAGGGCCAGCTATGGCTACACCTTC	CASSQAFTRDRASYGYTF
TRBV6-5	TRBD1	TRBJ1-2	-	TGTGCCAGCAGTTACGAGGGGGCCTGGAACTATGGCTACACCTTC	CASSYEGAWNYGYTF